These T cell receptor beta chains were read from a single sample in a study of blood T cell repertoires in COVID-19. TCRdb's copy holds only in-frame clones and misses some; the assay was immunoSEQ multiplex PCR. The profile shows about 440,000 clones, approximately 88% of them singletons. Material for sequencing was peripheral blood. The origin of the receptors is a woman aged 50 to 60 with COVID-19, enrolled during active disease. Each CDR3 is given with its conserved first and last residue. D genes are given only for firm matches. For some rows the clone size is stated as once, few or many, or as a class when expanded; others skip it.

V: TRBV30; size: .; D: TRBD1; J: TRBJ2-5; CDR3: CAWRDRGRETQYF; DNA: TGTGCCTGGAGGGACAGGGGTAGAGAGACCCAGTACTTC
V: TRBV30; size: .; D: .; J: TRBJ1-1; CDR3: CAWSGLMNTEAFF; DNA: TGTGCCTGGAGTGGACTCATGAACACTGAAGCTTTCTTT
V: TRBV19; size: once; D: .; J: TRBJ2-3; CDR3: CASSPTPSTDTQYF; DNA: TGTGCCAGTAGCCCGACACCGAGCACAGATACGCAGTATTTT
V: TRBV14; size: .; D: .; J: TRBJ2-1; CDR3: CASSQEAYVNEQFF; DNA: TGTGCCAGCAGCCAAGAGGCATACGTAAATGAGCAGTTCTTC
V: TRBV6-1; size: .; D: TRBD1; J: TRBJ2-7; CDR3: CASSEEVGGFYEQYF; DNA: TGTGCCAGCAGTGAAGAAGTAGGGGGCTTCTACGAGCAGTACTTC
V: TRBV6-2/TRBV6-3; size: .; D: .; J: TRBJ1-6; CDR3: CASSRAGVNSPLHF; DNA: TGTGCCAGCAGCCGAGCAGGGGTTAATTCACCCCTCCACTTT
V: TRBV5-8; size: .; D: .; J: TRBJ1-6; CDR3: CARGGHLFYNSPLHF; DNA: TGTGCCCGCGGGGGTCACCTATTCTATAATTCACCCCTCCACTTT
V: TRBV6-5; size: .; D: TRBD2; J: TRBJ2-1; CDR3: CASNSGGNYNEQFF; DNA: TGTGCCTCCAATAGCGGGGGGAATTACAATGAGCAGTTCTTC
V: TRBV7-2; size: .; D: .; J: TRBJ2-7; CDR3: CASKEGPPNEQYF; DNA: TGTGCCAGCAAGGAGGGTCCCCCCAACGAGCAGTACTTC
V: TRBV6-5; size: .; D: TRBD1; J: TRBJ1-2; CDR3: CASKRAGGDGYTF; DNA: TGTGCCAGCAAGAGGGCAGGGGGAGATGGCTACACCTTC
V: TRBV27; size: few; D: TRBD1; J: TRBJ1-6; CDR3: CASSLTGFESPLHF; DNA: TGTGCCAGCAGTTTGACAGGGTTCGAATCACCCCTCCACTTT
V: TRBV6-1; size: .; D: TRBD1; J: TRBJ2-3; CDR3: CASSVGTGDGTDTQYF; DNA: TGTGCCAGCAGTGTAGGGACAGGGGATGGCACAGATACGCAGTATTTT
V: TRBV11-2; size: .; D: .; J: TRBJ1-6; CDR3: CATTAVGTYNSPLHF; DNA: TGTGCCACTACAGCCGTCGGAACCTATAATTCACCCCTCCACTTT
V: TRBV18; size: .; D: TRBD1; J: TRBJ1-2; CDR3: CASSPGGGDGYTF; DNA: TGTGCCAGCTCACCAGGAGGGGGCGATGGCTACACCTTC
V: TRBV10-3; size: .; D: TRBD2; J: TRBJ2-7; CDR3: CAISQREGLAGDEQYF; DNA: TGTGCCATCAGCCAACGAGAAGGACTAGCGGGGGACGAGCAGTACTTC
V: TRBV3-1/TRBV3-2; size: .; D: .; J: TRBJ1-1; CDR3: CASSQVAGQPLRAFF; DNA: TGTGCCAGCAGCCAAGTCGCAGGGCAGCCGCTAAGAGCTTTCTTT
V: TRBV15; size: .; D: .; J: TRBJ1-2; CDR3: CATEPGGGGAYGYTF; DNA: TGTGCCACCGAACCCGGTGGAGGGGGGGCCTATGGCTACACCTTC
V: TRBV5-1; size: .; D: TRBD2; J: TRBJ2-2; CDR3: CASSPWGGAPNTGELFF; DNA: TGCGCCAGCAGCCCCTGGGGAGGGGCCCCGAACACCGGGGAGCTGTTTTTT
V: TRBV7-2; size: once; D: .; J: TRBJ1-1; CDR3: CASSLEAGLDTEAFF; DNA: TGTGCCAGCAGCTTAGAGGCGGGGCTAGACACTGAAGCTTTCTTT
V: TRBV4-1; size: .; D: .; J: TRBJ2-5; CDR3: CASSRGPPGVKETQYF; DNA: TGCGCCAGCAGCCGGGGTCCCCCCGGGGTAAAAGAGACCCAGTACTTC
V: TRBV5-1; size: few; D: TRBD1; J: TRBJ2-2; CDR3: CASSGTGQATGELFF; DNA: TGCGCCAGCAGCGGGACAGGACAGGCCACCGGGGAGCTGTTTTTT
V: TRBV6-1; size: .; D: .; J: TRBJ1-1; CDR3: CASSEGGAMNTEAFF; DNA: TGTGCCAGCAGTGAAGGTGGAGCCATGAACACTGAAGCTTTCTTT
V: TRBV11-2; size: .; D: .; J: TRBJ1-1; CDR3: CASSFAGERTEAFF; DNA: TGTGCCAGCAGCTTCGCGGGGGAAAGGACTGAAGCTTTCTTT
V: TRBV24-1; size: .; D: .; J: TRBJ1-5; CDR3: CATSDSADRPNQPQHF; DNA: TGTGCCACCAGTGATTCTGCCGACAGGCCAAATCAGCCCCAGCATTTT
V: TRBV6-5; size: once; D: .; J: TRBJ2-2; CDR3: CASSYERLPNTGELFF; DNA: TGTGCCAGCAGTTACGAACGACTACCGAACACCGGGGAGCTGTTTTTT
V: TRBV2; size: .; D: .; J: TRBJ2-5; CDR3: CASSEALGAGETQYF; DNA: TGTGCCAGCAGTGAAGCGCTGGGGGCGGGTGAGACCCAGTACTTC
V: TRBV5-1; size: once; D: TRBD1; J: TRBJ1-4; CDR3: CASSSQGVDEKLFF; DNA: TGCGCCAGCAGCTCACAGGGGGTGGATGAAAAACTGTTTTTT
V: TRBV7-9; size: .; D: .; J: TRBJ1-1; CDR3: CASSLGTVPEAFF; DNA: TGTGCCAGCAGCTTAGGAACAGTCCCTGAAGCTTTCTTT
V: TRBV2; size: .; D: TRBD2; J: TRBJ2-7; CDR3: CASNPGLAGGLGYEQYF; DNA: TGTGCCAGCAATCCGGGACTAGCGGGGGGCTTAGGGTACGAGCAGTACTTC
V: TRBV29-1; size: .; D: .; J: TRBJ1-2; CDR3: CSVEEESVGGYTF; DNA: TGCAGCGTTGAAGAGGAGTCGGTGGGTGGCTACACCTTC
V: TRBV6-5; size: .; D: TRBD1; J: TRBJ1-2; CDR3: CASSLTPGTGTEDTF; DNA: TGTGCCAGCAGTCTAACCCCCGGGACAGGGACTGAGGACACCTTC
V: TRBV10-3; size: .; D: .; J: TRBJ1-1; CDR3: CAISESRGTGNTEAFF; DNA: TGTGCCATCAGTGAGTCGCGCGGGACGGGGAACACTGAAGCTTTCTTT
V: TRBV29-1; size: .; D: .; J: TRBJ1-1; CDR3: CSVAQGGLSEAFF; DNA: TGCAGCGTTGCGCAAGGGGGTTTGTCTGAAGCTTTCTTT
V: TRBV30; size: .; D: .; J: TRBJ1-5; CDR3: CAWSGEASNQPQHF; DNA: TGTGCCTGGAGTGGGGAGGCGAGCAATCAGCCCCAGCATTTT
V: TRBV6-5; size: .; D: TRBD1; J: TRBJ1-2; CDR3: CASGWDRNYGYTF; DNA: TGTGCCAGCGGTTGGGACAGAAACTATGGCTACACCTTC
V: TRBV7-9; size: .; D: .; J: TRBJ2-3; CDR3: CASTTDPGKGLTDTQYF; DNA: TGTGCCAGCACCACCGATCCGGGAAAGGGACTCACAGATACGCAGTATTTT
V: TRBV19; size: .; D: TRBD1; J: TRBJ1-2; CDR3: CASSTWAGGVYGYTF; DNA: TGTGCCAGTAGTACTTGGGCAGGGGGCGTCTATGGCTACACCTTC
V: TRBV5-4; size: .; D: .; J: TRBJ1-2; CDR3: CASSPWDTESSYGYTF; DNA: TGTGCCAGCAGCCCTTGGGACACGGAGTCCTCTTACGGCTACACCTTC
V: TRBV6-5; size: .; D: TRBD1; J: TRBJ1-5; CDR3: CASIFTGGNQPQHF; DNA: TGTGCCAGCATTTTTACAGGGGGCAATCAGCCCCAGCATTTT
V: TRBV5-1; size: few; D: .; J: TRBJ2-2; CDR3: CASSLVPGTTGELFF; DNA: TGCGCCAGCAGCTTGGTCCCAGGTACTACCGGGGAGCTGTTTTTT
V: TRBV5-1; size: .; D: .; J: TRBJ2-3; CDR3: CASSLGKGFTDTQYF; DNA: TGCGCCAGCAGCTTGGGAAAGGGGTTCACAGATACGCAGTATTTT
V: TRBV19; size: .; D: TRBD1; J: TRBJ1-5; CDR3: CASSIISQGDQPQHF; DNA: TGTGCCAGTAGTATAATATCCCAGGGGGATCAGCCCCAGCATTTT
V: TRBV6-5; size: once; D: .; J: TRBJ1-2; CDR3: CASSSGPASHGYTF; DNA: TGTGCCAGCAGTTCGGGTCCGGCGTCGCATGGCTACACCTTC
V: TRBV4-1; size: .; D: TRBD1; J: TRBJ2-7; CDR3: CASSQSGTGAPYEQYF; DNA: TGCGCCAGCAGCCAATCCGGGACAGGGGCCCCCTACGAGCAGTACTTC
V: TRBV4-1; size: .; D: .; J: TRBJ1-1; CDR3: CASSQGRYTEAFF; DNA: TGCGCCAGCAGCCAAGGGCGGTACACTGAAGCTTTCTTT
V: TRBV5-1; size: once; D: .; J: TRBJ1-2; CDR3: CASSEGGVHTF; DNA: TGCGCCAGCAGCGAGGGGGGGGTCCACACCTTC
V: TRBV6-5; size: .; D: TRBD2; J: TRBJ2-3; CDR3: CASSMTSGGADTQYF; DNA: TGTGCCAGCAGTATGACTAGCGGGGGGGCAGATACGCAGTATTTT
V: TRBV10-3; size: .; D: .; J: TRBJ1-2; CDR3: CAISNLIGDGYTF; DNA: TGTGCCATCAGTAACTTGATCGGTGATGGCTACACCTTC
V: TRBV9; size: .; D: TRBD1; J: TRBJ2-2; CDR3: CASSVDGTGLGTGELFF; DNA: TGTGCCAGCAGCGTAGATGGGACAGGGTTAGGCACCGGGGAGCTGTTTTTT
V: TRBV7-3; size: once; D: TRBD1; J: TRBJ1-2; CDR3: CASSLGLTGKNGYTF; DNA: TGTGCCAGCAGCTTGGGGCTGACAGGGAAGAATGGCTACACCTTC
V: TRBV9; size: .; D: .; J: TRBJ1-6; CDR3: CASSLNGGLESPLHF; DNA: TGTGCCAGCAGCCTGAACGGGGGGCTGGAATCACCCCTCCACTTT
V: TRBV2; size: once; D: .; J: TRBJ1-6; CDR3: CASSGLGPGVTLHF; DNA: TGTGCCAGCAGTGGCCTTGGTCCCGGAGTCACCCTCCACTTT
V: TRBV19; size: .; D: TRBD1; J: TRBJ1-2; CDR3: CASSIGTGGTYGYTF; DNA: TGTGCCAGTAGTATTGGGACAGGGGGCACCTATGGCTACACCTTC
V: TRBV24-1; size: .; D: .; J: TRBJ2-3; CDR3: CATSDSTILTDTQYF; DNA: TGTGCCACCAGTGATTCGACTATCCTCACAGATACGCAGTATTTT
V: TRBV11-2; size: .; D: .; J: TRBJ2-1; CDR3: CASSSDGDEQFF; DNA: TGTGCCAGCAGCTCGGACGGGGATGAGCAGTTCTTC